Described below is a single T cell receptor beta chain sequence and its context. The antigen is not known. This specimen comes from a study of cytomegalovirus exposure and HLA in healthy donors. Study summary: The approximately 710 first-cohort repertoires and the approximately 130 validation repertoires shared the same platform, a later analysis reported. Study conclusions and caveats: Some TCR beta chains (roughly 160 of them) were listed as cytomegalovirus-associated. Most TCR sequences were rare, but some public TCRs occurred in many donors.

The donors were members of the validation cohort, which comprised 100 to 150 subjects and was separate from the first cohort of several hundred subjects. Generated by immunoSEQ multiplex PCR, the TCRdb table keeps only in-frame clones and is missing some. The sample holds over 150,000 clones, more than 70% seen once. V lost 8 bases, J lost 5 bases, and 14 bases stayed unmatched. From germline, CDR1 is SNHLY and CDR2 FYNNEI. The CDR3 has 15 residues. The clonotype was recovered from a human donor in good health. The chain uses TRBV2 and TRBJ2-5, with TRBD2 matching 7 bases. The sample consisted of PBMCs. The CDR3 is CASSYEYGRGETQYF. In nucleotides, the CDR3 is TGTGCCAGCTCCTACGAGTACGGGCGGGGGGAGACCCAGTACTTC.